Below are 25 T cell receptor beta chains sequenced from a single sample in a study of blood T cell repertoires in COVID-19. Profiling relied on immunoSEQ multiplex PCR, and the TCRdb table lists in-frame clones only, not all of them. Among hundreds of thousands of clones listed, roughly 90% were seen once. The sample consisted of PBMCs or T cells enriched from blood (not recorded which). The source of these receptors is a man in his sixties who had recovered from COVID-19.

The J gene is TRBJ2-2, the V gene TRBV18, with 10 bases identical to TRBD1. The germline V gene has CDR1 KGHSH and CDR2 LQKENI. V gave up 1 base and J gave up 5 bases; unmatched junction bases: 4. This CDR3 contains 16 residues. This CDR3 is CASSPRRQGATGELFF. DNA of the CDR3: TGTGCCAGCTCACCACGCCGACAGGGGGCAACCGGGGAGCTGTTTTTT. Using reference TRBV18 and TRBJ2-2 for the parts outside the CDR3, the full variable domain is NAGVMQNPRHLVRRRGQEARLRCSPMKGHSHVYWYRQLPEEGLKFMVYLQKENIIDESGMPKERFSAEFPKEGPSILRIQQVVRGDSAAYFCASSPRRQGATGELFFGEGSRLTVL.

This chain uses TRBV16 with TRBJ1-5; no clear D. This CDR3 region has 15 residues. The germline CDR1 and CDR2 sequences are KGHSY and FQNENV. Deletions cut 0 bases from V and 7 bases from J, with 13 bases between. DNA for the CDR3: TGTGCCAGCAGCCAATCGATTATGGAGGGCCAGCCCCAGCATTTT. Residues: CASSQSIMEGQPQHF.

This clone is a singleton in its sample. This chain links TRBV4-1 with TRBJ1-2; D may be TRBD1 (5 bases). This CDR3 has 15 residues. Germline loops: CDR1 MGHRA, CDR2 YSYEKL. The V end was cut by 2 bases, the J end by 0 bases, with 10 bases between. The CDR3 DNA reads as TGCGCCAGCAGCCAATTACCGGGGGCTAACTATGGCTACACCTTC. Protein product: CASSQLPGANYGYTF.

The chain links TRBV24-1 to TRBJ2-3, with D perhaps matching TRBD2 (6 bases). This CDR3 is built from 15 residues. V was shortened by 4 bases and J by 11 bases, with 21 bases between the two germline ends. Germline CDR1 reads KGHDR; CDR2 reads SFDVKD. CDR3 DNA: TGTGCCACCAGTGACCCGCGGCGGGGTAGCGGTCAGCAGTATTTT. This translates into CATSDPRRGSGQQYF.

This sequence joins TRBV5-1 and TRBJ1-1, with TRBD1 identical over 7 bases. Germline loops: CDR1 SGHRS, CDR2 YFSETQ. There are 14 residues in the CDR3. The J segment lost 4 bases and the V segment lost 0 bases, leaving 3 bases of the junction unmatched. CDR3 residues: CASSLGQGGTEAFF. In nucleotides, the CDR3 is TGCGCCAGCAGCTTGGGACAGGGCGGCACTGAAGCTTTCTTT. The variable domain in full, completed from reference TRBV5-1 and TRBJ1-1, reads KAGVTQTPRYLIKTRGQQVTLSCSPISGHRSVSWYQQTPGQGLQFLFEYFSETQRNKGNFPGRFSGRQFSNSRSEMNVSTLELGDSALYLCASSLGQGGTEAFFGQGTRLTVV.

This sequence joins TRBV6-1 and TRBJ2-5; D uncertain. V was trimmed by 3 bases and J by 7 bases, leaving 9 bases between them. The CDR3 has 12 amino acids. CDR1 and CDR2 (germline): MNHNS, SASEGT. CDR3 nucleotides: TGTGCCAGCAGTGAGGTCCCAGGGACCCAGTACTTC. Its translation is CASSEVPGTQYF.

This clone was seen a few times. The rearrangement uses TRBV7-9 and TRBJ1-2; 7 positions agree with TRBD1. The trim removed 5 bases at V and 2 bases at J, leaving 8 bases unmatched. Germline V CDR1 and CDR2: SEHNR, FQNEAQ (reference sequence). The CDR3 length is 15 residues. The CDR3 DNA follows: TGTGCCAGCAGCCTCCGGACAGGCTTAAACTATGGCTACACCTTC. Protein sequence: CASSLRTGLNYGYTF. Drawing the rest from reference TRBV7-9 and TRBJ1-2, the complete variable domain is DTGVSQNPRHKITKRGQNVTFRCDPISEHNRLYWYRQTLGQGPEFLTYFQNEAQLEKSRLLSDRFSAERPKGSFSTLEIQRTEQGDSAMYLCASSLRTGLNYGYTFGSGTRLTVV.

V is TRBV19 and J is TRBJ1-2; D remains unclear. Germline V gene data show CDR1 as LNHDA and CDR2 as SQIVND (reference sequence). Trimming took 6 bases from V and 7 from J, leaving 18 bases between them. The CDR3 sequence is 14 residues long. The CDR3: CASRVWRDGSGYTF. As DNA, the CDR3 is TGTGCCAGTAGAGTATGGAGAGATGGGTCTGGCTACACCTTC.

Comments on this clone: Other DNA sequences within the sample encode an identical CDR3. This chain joins TRBV27 and TRBJ1-1, with D hard to call. Germline V gene data show CDR1 as MNHEY and CDR2 as SMNVEV (reference sequence). CDR3 length: 13 amino acids. The germline V and J ends were trimmed by 0 bases and 1 base, with 3 bases remaining between them. CDR3 region: CASSLSRNTEAFF. CDR3 DNA sequence: TGTGCCAGCAGTTTATCCAGGAACACTGAAGCTTTCTTT.

The rearrangement joins TRBV5-1 to TRBJ2-7; TRBD2 agrees at 8 bases. Germline V gene lookup returns CDR1 SGHRS and CDR2 YFSETQ. The CDR3 length is 15 residues. The V gene end was trimmed by 4 bases and the J gene end by 0 bases; junction bases not matched to a gene: 6. The CDR3 protein is CASSRGGVYSYEQYF. CDR3 coding DNA: TGCGCCAGCAGCCGGGGGGGCGTCTACTCCTACGAGCAGTACTTC. Together with reference TRBV5-1 and TRBJ2-7, the CDR3 gives the full variable domain: KAGVTQTPRYLIKTRGQQVTLSCSPISGHRSVSWYQQTPGQGLQFLFEYFSETQRNKGNFPGRFSGRQFSNSRSEMNVSTLELGDSALYLCASSRGGVYSYEQYFGPGTRLTVT.

The CDR3 spells CASSPQGQALGHTF. The CDR3 DNA reads TGTGCCAGCAGCCCACAGGGCCAAGCCTTGGGTCACACCTTC. The chain carries TRBV9 and TRBJ1-2; D may be TRBD1 (6 bases). CDR3 length: 14 amino acids. Germline CDR1 SGDLS, CDR2 YYNGEE. The V and J ends lost 4 bases and 12 bases respectively, with 22 bases between them.

The chain combines TRBV28 with TRBJ2-5; 10 bases are a match to TRBD1. CDR1 is MDHEN, CDR2 SYDVKM, per germline. The CDR3 runs to 14 residues. V lost 4 bases to trimming and J lost 5 bases; unmatched junction nucleotides: 4. CDR3 coding DNA: TGTGCCAGCAGTTCCCGGGACAGGGGTGAGACCCAGTACTTC. The encoded protein is CASSSRDRGETQYF.

This clone has just one count. The chain is built from TRBV6-8 and TRBJ1-4; D uncertain. The CDR3 runs to 16 residues. Trimming shortened V by 6 bases and J by 7 bases, and 21 bases separated the two germline ends. CDR1 is MNHGY, CDR2 SAAAGT, per germline. The CDR3 sequence is CASRRPPEVPVEKLFF. CDR3 DNA sequence: TGTGCCAGCAGGCGCCCCCCGGAGGTACCGGTTGAAAAACTGTTTTTT.

The rearrangement links TRBV9 to TRBJ1-1; possibly TRBD1 for D (6 bases). Per germline, CDR1 SGDLS and CDR2 YYNGEE. The V and J ends lost 3 bases and 2 bases respectively, with 14 bases between them. This CDR3 has 15 amino acids. CDR3 nucleotide sequence: TGTGCCAGCAGCGCAGCCGGGACACCTAACACTGAAGCTTTCTTT. Protein sequence: CASSAAGTPNTEAFF.

This clone was detected only a few times. The chain has TRBV6-5 and TRBJ2-1; 7 bases fit TRBD1. Germline loops: CDR1 MNHEY, CDR2 SVGAGI. The CDR3 spans 15 residues. After removal of 8 bases from V and 0 bases from J, the junction contained 7 bases not matched to a gene. The CDR3 nucleotides are TGTGCCAGCGCCCTGGCAGGGGGCTCCTACAATGAGCAGTTCTTC. Encoded protein: CASALAGGSYNEQFF.

The chain links TRBV14 to TRBJ2-1; D may be TRBD2 (5 bases). Germline CDR1 reads SGHDN; CDR2 reads FVKESK. The CDR3 totals 13 residues. V lost 2 bases and J lost 8, with 10 bases in between. CDR3 nucleotide sequence: TGTGCCAGCAGCCAACTTCGGGGTCATGAGCAGTTCTTC. Translated: CASSQLRGHEQFF.

V usage is TRBV5-1 and J usage is TRBJ2-1; 7 bases agree with TRBD1. There are 16 residues in the CDR3. V lost 5 bases to trimming and J lost 3 bases; unmatched junction nucleotides: 11. CDR1 and CDR2 (germline): SGHRS, YFSETQ. The chain's CDR3 is CASSLTPGGGYNEQFF. CDR3 bases: TGCGCCAGCAGTTTGACCCCAGGGGGTGGCTACAATGAGCAGTTCTTC.

The rearrangement uses TRBV30 and TRBJ2-4; D is perhaps TRBD2 (7 bases). The CDR3 is 14 amino acids. Per the germline V gene, CDR1 is GTSNPN and CDR2 is SVGIG (reference sequence). With 1 base removed from V and 8 bases from J, the gap between germline ends came to 15 bases. The CDR3 nucleotides read TGTGCCTGGAGTGAGGCGGGGGCTGGGGACATTCAGTACTTC. It specifies CAWSEAGAGDIQYF. The full variable domain, with the rest looked up from reference TRBV30 and TRBJ2-4, is SQTIHQWPATLVQPVGSPLSLECTVEGTSNPNLYWYRQAAGRGLQLLFYSVGIGQISSEVPQNLSASRPQDRQFILSSKKLLLSDSGFYLCAWSEAGAGDIQYFGAGTRLSVL.

CDR3 loop: CASSWEGITGELFF. In DNA, the CDR3 is TGTGCCAGCAGTTGGGAGGGAATCACCGGGGAGCTGTTTTTT. This chain uses TRBV2 with TRBJ2-2; 7 bases line up with TRBD2. CDR1 is SNHLY, CDR2 FYNNEI, per germline. This CDR3 comprises 14 residues. Trimming removed 5 bases from V and 4 bases from J; junction bases left unmatched: 4.

Written as DNA, the CDR3 is TGCGCCAGCAGCCAAACAGGGCCACTCACTGAAGCTTTCTTT. Translation: CASSQTGPLTEAFF. The V and J genes are TRBV4-1 and TRBJ1-1, with a possible D match to TRBD1 (6 bases). CDR3 length equals 14 residues. V was pared by 2 bases and J by 4 bases, with 11 bases between. Germline CDR1 reads MGHRA; CDR2 reads YSYEKL.

With respect to this clone: An end of the junction differs from the germline gene, which may be a read error. The CDR3 loop is CASSPRDFSEQYF. In DNA form, the CDR3 reads TGTGCTAGCAGCCCGCGGGACTTTTCTGAGCAGTACTTC. The chain recombines TRBV7-7 with TRBJ2-7; possibly TRBD2 for D (6 bases). The CDR3 runs 13 residues. The germline gives CDR1 SSHAT, CDR2 FNYEAQ (reference sequence).

This clone has a handful of counts. The J gene is TRBJ2-7, the V gene TRBV9; 9 bases are shared with TRBD1. Losses at the gene ends were 0 bases for V and 5 bases for J; bases not matched to a gene: 6. The CDR3 runs to 15 residues. CDR1 SGDLS and CDR2 YYNGEE come from the germline V gene. CDR3 in amino acids: CASSVAGTGRDEQYF. CDR3 DNA: TGTGCCAGCAGCGTAGCTGGGACAGGGAGGGACGAGCAGTACTTC. The variable domain in full, with the rest retrieved from reference TRBV9 and TRBJ2-7, is DSGVTQTPKHLITATGQRVTLRCSPRSGDLSVYWYQQSLDQGLQFLIQYYNGEERAKGNILERFSAQQFPDLHSELNLSSLELGDSALYFCASSVAGTGRDEQYFGPGTRLTVT.

This sequence joins TRBV3-1 (or the pseudogene TRBV3-2) and TRBJ2-1; 9 bases are shared with TRBD2. Germline CDR1 is LGHDT and CDR2 is YNNKEL (reference sequence). This CDR3 is built from 14 residues. The ends lost 5 bases at V and 10 bases at J; junction bases unmatched: 9. Here the CDR3 reads CASSYRTTSGEQFF. For the CDR3, the DNA is TGTGCCAGCAGCTACAGGACGACTAGCGGAGAGCAGTTCTTC.

V usage is TRBV5-1 and J usage is TRBJ2-4; no firm D call. The CDR3 runs to 14 residues. Germline V gene sequence: CDR1 SGHRS, CDR2 YFSETQ. V shed 4 bases and J shed 3 bases, with 11 bases lying between them. The CDR3 nucleotides read TGCGCCAGCAGCGCAACATATAACAAAAACATTCAGTACTTC. This translates into CASSATYNKNIQYF.

The chain has TRBV18 and TRBJ2-7; D is unclear. Trimming removed 5 bases at V and 2 bases at J, with 7 bases between. The CDR3 has 12 amino acids. Germline loops: CDR1 KGHSH, CDR2 LQKENI. This CDR3 reads CASSSDTYEQYF. The CDR3 DNA reads TGTGCCAGCTCATCAGACACCTACGAGCAGTACTTC.